The sequence of this T cell receptor (beta chain) was determined in a study of blood T cells in healthy people across ages. About the research overall: There was about one barcoded beta molecule captured by template switching per two T cells.

Primers used in a second PCR of roughly 6 to 11 cycles were a sample-barcoded 5' primer and a J-beta primer mix. TCRdb re-derived calls from the 5' RACE reads in MiXCR, one entry per CDR3 protein. The sample contains 600,000 to 850,000 distinct CDR3 sequences, 40% to 45% of which appear only once. Findings and caveats of the study: More naive CD4+ cells and higher diversity marked long-lived donors relative to aged donors. TCR beta diversity per million T cells fell roughly linearly with age. Because sorting was not performed, PBMCs prevented conclusive naive versus antigen-experienced comparison.

Trimming at V came to 0 bases and at J to 11 bases, leaving 5 bases not matched to a gene. Germline V lookup: CDR1 LGHNA, CDR2 YNFKEQ. CDR3 length equals 13 residues. Notes on this clonotype: The antigen is not known.

The chain uses TRBV4-2 and TRBJ2-3; TRBD2 matches 7 bases. This clonotype originated in a woman in her sixties or seventies in good health. Sequenced sample: blood. The CDR3 DNA follows: TGTGCCAGCAGCCAAGACCCGGGAGGAAGGCAGTATTTT. Its protein product is CASSQDPGGRQYF.